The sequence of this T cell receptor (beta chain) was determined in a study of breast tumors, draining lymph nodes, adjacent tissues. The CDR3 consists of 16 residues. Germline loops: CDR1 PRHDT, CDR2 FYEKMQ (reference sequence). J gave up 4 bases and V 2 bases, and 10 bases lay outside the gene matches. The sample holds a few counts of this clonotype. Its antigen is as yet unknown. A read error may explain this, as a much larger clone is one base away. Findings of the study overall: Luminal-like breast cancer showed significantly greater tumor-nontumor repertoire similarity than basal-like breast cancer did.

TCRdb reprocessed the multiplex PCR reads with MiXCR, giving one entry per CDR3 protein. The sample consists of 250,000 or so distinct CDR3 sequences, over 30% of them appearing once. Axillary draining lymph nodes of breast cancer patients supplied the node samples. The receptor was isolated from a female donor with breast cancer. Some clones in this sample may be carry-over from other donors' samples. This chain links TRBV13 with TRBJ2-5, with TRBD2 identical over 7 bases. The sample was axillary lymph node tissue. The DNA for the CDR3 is TGTGCCAGCAGCTTACCCCGTGAAATAGCGGGAGAGACCCAGTACTTC. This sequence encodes CASSLPREIAGETQYF.